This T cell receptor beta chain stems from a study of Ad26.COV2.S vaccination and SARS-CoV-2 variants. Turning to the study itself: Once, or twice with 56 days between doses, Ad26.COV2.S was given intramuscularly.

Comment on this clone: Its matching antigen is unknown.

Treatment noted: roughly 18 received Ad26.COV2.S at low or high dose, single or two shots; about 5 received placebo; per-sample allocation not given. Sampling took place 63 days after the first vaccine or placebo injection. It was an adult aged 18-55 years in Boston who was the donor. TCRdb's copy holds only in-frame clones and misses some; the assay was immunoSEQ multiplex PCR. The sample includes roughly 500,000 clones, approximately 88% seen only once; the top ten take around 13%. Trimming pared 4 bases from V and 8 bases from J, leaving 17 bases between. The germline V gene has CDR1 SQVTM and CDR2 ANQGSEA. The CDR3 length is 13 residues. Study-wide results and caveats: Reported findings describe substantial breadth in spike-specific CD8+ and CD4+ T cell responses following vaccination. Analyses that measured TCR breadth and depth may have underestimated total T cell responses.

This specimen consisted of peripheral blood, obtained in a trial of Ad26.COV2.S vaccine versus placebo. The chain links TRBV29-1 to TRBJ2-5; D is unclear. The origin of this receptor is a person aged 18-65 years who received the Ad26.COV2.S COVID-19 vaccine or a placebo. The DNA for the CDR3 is TGCAGCGTTGTGTTAACAGTCCAAGGAACCCAGTACTTC. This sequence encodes CSVVLTVQGTQYF.